Below are 29 T cell receptor beta chains sequenced from a single sample in a study of T cells in Graves' hyperthyroidism and ophthalmopathy. Template material for amplifying TCR beta CDR3 regions consisted of RNA transcripts. The HTBI set primed first-round TCR CDR3 RT-PCR. Using its own MiXCR run on the multiplex PCR reads, TCRdb lists one record per CDR3 protein. Among 500,000 or so distinct CDR3 sequences listed, 17% were seen once. Sample: blood. The receptors come from a young woman with Graves' ophthalmopathy.

This clonotype was observed at least ten times. The chain carries TRBV29-1 and TRBJ2-7, with D possibly TRBD2 on 5 matching bases. The germline V gene encodes CDR1 SQVTM and CDR2 ANQGSEA. This CDR3 spans 13 amino acids. V gave up 7 bases and J gave up 5 bases, with 18 bases separating them. The CDR3 spells CSAKREGSHEQYF. CDR3 in DNA: TGCAGCGCCAAACGGGAAGGGTCCCACGAGCAGTACTTC.

This clonotype has only one observation. One end of the junction fails to match germline, which may point to a read error. J is TRBJ1-6 and V is TRBV19, with D unresolved. Germline V gene sequence: CDR1 LNHDA, CDR2 SQIVND (reference sequence). CDR3 length equals 15 residues. The CDR3, as DNA: TGTGCCAGTAGTTCCGGAGGAGTCTATAATTCACCCCTCCGCTTT. It encodes CASSSGGVYNSPLRF.

This clonotype was seen repeatedly, ten times or more. This chain links TRBV7-9 with TRBJ2-7, with a weak D call TRBD1 (7 bases). V was pared by 6 bases and J by 3 bases, with 18 bases between. This CDR3 region has 15 residues. Germline V gene data show CDR1 as SEHNR and CDR2 as FQNEAQ (reference sequence). The CDR3 nucleotides read TGTGCCAGCAGTCCTGTCAGGGGGGCGGTCTACGAGCAGTACTTC. This gives the protein CASSPVRGAVYEQYF.

This clonotype was counted many times. The chain links TRBV28 to TRBJ1-5; the D gene is possibly TRBD1 (5 bases). CDR1 MDHEN and CDR2 SYDVKM come from the germline V gene. This CDR3 spans 15 amino acids. The ends were cut back, 5 bases at V and 7 bases at J, with 18 bases in the middle. The CDR3 reads CASSPPRGVGQPQHF. CDR3 bases: TGTGCCAGCAGTCCCCCCCGGGGGGTAGGGCAGCCCCAGCATTTT.

In its sample, this clonotype was seen once. The J gene is TRBJ1-1, the V gene TRBV19, with 7 positions matching TRBD1. Germline V gene lookup returns CDR1 LNHDA and CDR2 SQIVND (reference sequence). V was pared by 1 base and J by 5 bases, with 4 bases of the junction left unmatched. The CDR3 is 14 residues long. This chain's CDR3 is CASSIGGQRTEAFF. The CDR3 DNA reads TGTGCCAGTAGTATAGGGGGACAGCGGACTGAAGCTTTCTTT.

This clonotype was counted ten times or more. V and J are TRBV5-1 and TRBJ1-1; 9 bases align to TRBD1. Germline V gene lookup returns CDR1 SGHRS and CDR2 YFSETQ. This CDR3 region has 18 residues. With 7 bases clipped from V and 6 bases from J, the junction kept 22 bases outside the gene matches. The DNA for the CDR3 is TGCGCCAGCCGCCTGAGGCGGGACACACAGGGGGCTTTCGCTGAAGCTTTCTTT. Its translation: CASRLRRDTQGAFAEAFF.

At least ten counts were recorded for this clonotype. The rearrangement uses TRBV28 and TRBJ1-3; D ambiguous. Looked up from germline, CDR1 is MDHEN and CDR2 is SYDVKM. The CDR3 consists of 16 residues. V lost 4 bases and J 8 bases, leaving 21 bases between the germline ends. CDR3 nucleotides: TGTGCCAGCAGTTCGCTAGGACTCAAAAGTAGGGACACCATATATTTT. This gives the protein CASSSLGLKSRDTIYF.

V and J are TRBV29-1 and TRBJ2-3, with D unclear. Germline CDR1 reads SQVTM; CDR2 reads ANQGSEA. V was clipped by 5 bases and J by 2 bases, with 11 bases between them. This CDR3 region has 13 residues. The CDR3 sequence: CSVRRQATDTQYF. In DNA, the CDR3 is TGCAGCGTTAGGAGACAAGCCACAGATACGCAGTATTTT.

This clonotype was recorded at least ten times. The CDR3 here is CASSSGNNYGYTF. The CDR3 DNA follows: TGTGCCAGCAGCTCAGGGAACAACTATGGCTACACCTTC. This chain connects TRBV6-1 to TRBJ1-2, with D possibly being TRBD1 (5 bases). Looked up from germline, CDR1 is MNHNS and CDR2 is SASEGT. There are 13 residues in the CDR3. The V and J ends lost 6 bases and 2 bases respectively, with 10 bases between them.

This clonotype was detected ten times or more. The chain combines TRBV7-3 with TRBJ2-2; TRBD2 matches 10 bases. The V gene's germline CDR1 is SGHTA and CDR2 FQGTGA. The CDR3 is 15 amino acids. The V and J ends lost 6 bases and 8 bases, in that order; junction bases with no gene match: 9. CDR3 amino acids: CASRKIAGGWGELFF. CDR3 DNA sequence: TGTGCCAGCAGGAAGATAGCGGGAGGCTGGGGGGAGCTGTTTTTT.

The table lists this clonotype with many counts. A read error may produce the germline difference seen at one junction end. The rearrangement joins TRBV10-3 to TRBJ2-3; D may be TRBD1 (5 bases). This CDR3 is built from 14 residues. Germline V CDR1 and CDR2: ENHRY, SYGVKD. The CDR3 loop is CAISEGDSRDTQYF. The CDR3 DNA reads as TGTGCCATCAGTGAAGGAGACAGCAGAGATACGCAGTATTTT.

This clonotype was seen a few times. The chain employs TRBV5-1 and TRBJ1-5; 7 bases are a match to TRBD1. The CDR3 spans 16 residues. Germline V gives CDR1 SGHRS, CDR2 YFSETQ. With V trimmed by 4 bases and J by 1 base, 8 bases remained unmatched. The CDR3 sequence: CASSPGGTESNQPQHF. CDR3 sequence (DNA): TGCGCCAGCAGCCCGGGAGGGACAGAGAGCAATCAGCCCCAGCATTTT.

This clonotype was detected ten times or more. The V gene is TRBV11-2, the J gene TRBJ2-5, with 14 bases that match TRBD2. This CDR3 region has 16 residues. V shed 5 bases and J 2 bases; nucleotides not matched to a gene: 4. Germline V gene data show CDR1 as SGHAT and CDR2 as FQNNGV. The CDR3 nucleotides are TGTGCCAGCAGCCCCGGACTAGCGGGGGGACAAGAGACCCAGTACTTC. As protein: CASSPGLAGGQETQYF.

This clonotype was seen more than once but under ten times. This chain joins TRBV7-2 and TRBJ2-7, with a possible D match to TRBD2 (6 bases). The CDR3 extends over 15 amino acids. Germline CDR1 reads SGHTA; CDR2 reads FQGNSA. V lost 0 bases and J 0 bases, leaving 9 bases between the germline ends. CDR3 sequence: CASSLASSASYEQYF. CDR3 sequence (DNA): TGTGCCAGCAGCTTAGCGTCTAGCGCCTCCTACGAGCAGTACTTC.

This clonotype was recorded many times. CDR3 sequence: CASSSDRGPSYEQYF. CDR3 DNA sequence: TGTGCCAGCAGCTCAGACAGGGGCCCTTCCTACGAGCAGTACTTC. This chain uses TRBV7-6 with TRBJ2-7; 8 bases are a match to TRBD1. Germline CDR1 SGHVS, CDR2 FNYEAQ. The CDR3 sequence is 15 residues long. Trimming removed 4 bases from V and 1 base from J; junction bases left unmatched: 6.

Many counts were recorded for this clonotype. The chain employs TRBV2 and TRBJ1-4; D is perhaps TRBD1 (5 bases). CDR1 SNHLY and CDR2 FYNNEI come from the germline V gene. The CDR3 contains 19 residues. V lost 0 bases and J 7 bases, leaving 24 bases between the germline ends. CDR3 coding DNA: TGTGCCAGCAGTGAAGCGCTATCCAACGGCGGGGCGCCAAGTGAAAAACTGTTTTTT. Protein: CASSEALSNGGAPSEKLFF. The full variable domain, in which reference TRBV2 and TRBJ1-4 provide the parts outside the CDR3, is EPEVTQTPSHQVTQMGQEVILRCVPISNHLYFYWYRQILGQKVEFLVSFYNNEISEKSEIFDDQFSVERPDGSNFTLKIRSTKLEDSAMYFCASSEALSNGGAPSEKLFFGSGTQLSVL.

There are many counts of this clonotype. The chain has TRBV12-3 or TRBV12-4 and TRBJ1-1; 7 nucleotides match TRBD1. The J segment lost 6 bases and the V segment lost 3 bases, leaving 7 bases of the junction unmatched. The CDR3 is 14 residues long. CDR3 DNA sequence: TGTGCCAGCAGTTTCAGACAGGGAGTCTCTGAAGCTTTCTTT. Encoded protein: CASSFRQGVSEAFF.

This clonotype was found many times. DNA for the CDR3: TGTGCCATCCAGGAAAAAGGGGGATTAGTGGATGAAGCTTTCTTT. It codes for CAIQEKGGLVDEAFF. The rearrangement uses TRBV10-3 and TRBJ1-1; the D gene is possibly TRBD1 (6 bases). Trimming removed 8 bases at V and 7 bases at J, with 23 bases between. Germline CDR1 is ENHRY and CDR2 is SYGVKD. The CDR3 runs 15 residues.

Notes on this clonotype: Compared with germline, one end of the junction differs, possibly owing to a read error. The rearrangement links TRBV11-3 to TRBJ2-1; TRBD2 matches 9 bases. CDR3 length equals 17 residues. Germline V CDR1 and CDR2: SGHNT, YENEEA. The CDR3 DNA follows: TGTGCCAGCAGCGAAGGAGCGGGAGGAAGCTCCTACAACGAGCAGTTCTTC. This sequence encodes CASSEGAGGSSYNEQFF.

This clonotype showed up many times. The V call is TRBV30, the J call TRBJ1-2, with a weak D call TRBD1 (6 bases). This CDR3 region has 13 residues. Trimming took off 0 bases at V and 4 bases at J, with 9 bases between the two ends. Germline V gene sequence: CDR1 GTSNPN, CDR2 SVGIG (reference sequence). CDR3 sequence reads: CAWSVGQSYGYTF. CDR3 DNA sequence: TGTGCCTGGAGTGTAGGACAGAGCTATGGCTACACCTTC.

This clonotype was counted ten times or more. The chain joins TRBV3-1 to TRBJ1-4; D not certain. V dropped 0 bases and J dropped 0 bases, with 14 bases sitting between them. Germline-derived CDR1 and CDR2 are LGHDT and YNNKEL (reference sequence). The CDR3 consists of 18 residues. The CDR3 loop is CASSQDIGQLPTNEKLFF. The CDR3 DNA sequence: TGTGCCAGCAGCCAAGATATCGGCCAGCTTCCAACTAATGAAAAACTGTTTTTT. Based on the CDR3 plus reference TRBV3-1 and TRBJ1-4, the full variable domain is DTAVSQTPKYLVTQMGNDKSIKCEQNLGHDTMYWYKQDSKKFLKIMFSYNNKELIINETVPNRFSPKSPDKAHLNLHINSLELGDSAVYFCASSQDIGQLPTNEKLFFGSGTQLSVL.

This clonotype was detected ten times or more. The chain carries TRBV7-9 and TRBJ1-5; D not certain. The CDR3 extends over 12 amino acids. V dropped 1 base and J dropped 6 bases, with 4 bases sitting between them. Germline V gene data show CDR1 as SEHNR and CDR2 as FQNEAQ (reference sequence). The DNA of the CDR3 is TGTGCCAGCAGCTTAGATATTCAGCCCCAGCATTTT. It codes for CASSLDIQPQHF.

This clonotype was detected once. The V and J genes are TRBV6-2 or TRBV6-3 and TRBJ2-3, with TRBD2 identical over 9 bases. The germline gives CDR1 MNHEY, CDR2 SVGEGT. The J segment lost 4 bases and the V segment lost 4 bases, leaving 9 bases of the junction unmatched. CDR3 length: 16 residues. CDR3 in amino acids: CASSFVAGEGADTQYF. The CDR3 region has the DNA TGTGCCAGCAGTTTTGTAGCGGGAGAGGGTGCAGATACGCAGTATTTT.

The chain carries TRBV5-6 and TRBJ2-7, with TRBD1 matching over 7 bases. The CDR3 consists of 14 residues. Germline assignment: CDR1 SGHDT and CDR2 YYEEEE. J was trimmed by 3 bases and V by 5 bases; bases with no gene match: 8. The CDR3 sequence: CASRKRNRGYEQYF. CDR3 coding DNA: TGTGCCAGCAGAAAACGTAACAGGGGCTACGAGCAGTACTTC.

This clonotype was counted only a few times. This chain uses TRBV2 with TRBJ2-5; 9 bases are shared with TRBD2. Per the germline V gene, CDR1 is SNHLY and CDR2 is FYNNEI. With V trimmed by 6 bases and J by 5 bases, 10 bases remained unmatched. The CDR3 spans 15 residues. The CDR3 reads CASSLAGPFGETQYF. CDR3 coding DNA: TGTGCCAGCAGCCTAGCGGGGCCGTTTGGGGAGACCCAGTACTTC. The whole variable domain, remainder taken from reference TRBV2 and TRBJ2-5, is EPEVTQTPSHQVTQMGQEVILRCVPISNHLYFYWYRQILGQKVEFLVSFYNNEISEKSEIFDDQFSVERPDGSNFTLKIRSTKLEDSAMYFCASSLAGPFGETQYFGPGTRLLVL.

This clonotype was counted only a few times. This rearrangement joins TRBV10-3 to TRBJ2-3; unclear D gene. V shed 4 bases and J shed 4 bases, with 6 bases lying between them. Germline V gives CDR1 ENHRY, CDR2 SYGVKD. The CDR3 covers 12 residues. CDR3 nucleotides: TGTGCCATCAGTGTCTCGGCAGATACGCAGTATTTT. Translated, it gives CAISVSADTQYF.

This chain connects TRBV30 to TRBJ2-7, with D possibly matching TRBD2 (5 bases). The germline V gene has CDR1 GTSNPN and CDR2 SVGIG (reference sequence). The CDR3 runs 14 residues. The V gene lost 0 bases and the J gene lost 0 bases, with 9 bases spanning the gap. This chain's CDR3 is CAWSVDGNSYEQYF. As DNA, the CDR3 is TGTGCCTGGAGTGTAGACGGGAACTCCTACGAGCAGTACTTC.

The chain carries TRBV19 and TRBJ1-6, with a possible D match to TRBD1 (6 bases). The germline CDR1 and CDR2 sequences are LNHDA and SQIVND (reference sequence). The ends were cut back, 6 bases at V and 7 bases at J, with 10 bases in the middle. The CDR3 runs to 13 residues. CDR3 loop: CASSIRGNSPLHF. Written as DNA, the CDR3 is TGTGCCAGTAGCATAAGGGGGAATTCACCCCTCCACTTT.

Details on this clonotype: The junction and the germline gene differ at one end; a read error may be behind it. This sequence joins TRBV4-1 and TRBJ2-5, with 8 bases fitting TRBD2. Germline V CDR1 and CDR2: MGHRA, YSYEKL. The CDR3 totals 14 residues. The CDR3, as DNA: TGTGCCGCGGGAGGAGCGGGGGACCAAGAGACCCAGTACTTC. It encodes CAAGGAGDQETQYF.